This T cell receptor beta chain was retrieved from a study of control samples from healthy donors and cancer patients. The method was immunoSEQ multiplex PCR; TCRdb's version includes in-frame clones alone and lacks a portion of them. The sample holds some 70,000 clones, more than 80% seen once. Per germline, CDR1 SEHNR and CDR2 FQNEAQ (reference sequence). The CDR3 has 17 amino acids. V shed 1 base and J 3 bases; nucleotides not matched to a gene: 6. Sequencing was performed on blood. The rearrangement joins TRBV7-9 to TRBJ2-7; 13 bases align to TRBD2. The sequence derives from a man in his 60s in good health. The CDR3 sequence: CASSLGTSGGIDYEQYF. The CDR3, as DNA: TGTGCCAGCAGCTTAGGGACTAGCGGGGGAATAGACTACGAGCAGTACTTC.